This TCR beta chain was recorded in a study of control samples from healthy donors and cancer patients. Clones were sequenced by immunoSEQ multiplex PCR, and TCRdb holds only the in-frame ones, with some missing. This table has about 35,000 clones, about 88% appearing once. This TCR came from a woman in her forties with lung cancer. The sequenced material came from PBMCs.

CDR3 in DNA: TGTGCCAGCAGTTCCGCCGCGGACGGGACCTACGAGCAGTACTTC. Translated: CASSSAADGTYEQYF. The chain employs TRBV7-6 and TRBJ2-7; D perhaps matches TRBD2 (5 bases). The germline gives CDR1 SGHVS, CDR2 FNYEAQ. V was pared by 6 bases and J by 2 bases, with 17 bases between. This CDR3 contains 15 residues.